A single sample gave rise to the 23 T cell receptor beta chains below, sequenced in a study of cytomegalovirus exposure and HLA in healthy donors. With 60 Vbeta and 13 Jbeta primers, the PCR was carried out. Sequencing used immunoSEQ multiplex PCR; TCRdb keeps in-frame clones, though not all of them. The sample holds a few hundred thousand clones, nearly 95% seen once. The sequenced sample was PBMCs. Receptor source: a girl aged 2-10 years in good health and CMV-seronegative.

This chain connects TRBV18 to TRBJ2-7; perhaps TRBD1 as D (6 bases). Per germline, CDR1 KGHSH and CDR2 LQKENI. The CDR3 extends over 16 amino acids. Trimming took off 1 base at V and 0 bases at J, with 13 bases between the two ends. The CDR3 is CASSPLTKGVSYEQYF. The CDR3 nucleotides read TGTGCCAGCTCACCACTAACCAAGGGGGTCTCCTACGAGCAGTACTTC.

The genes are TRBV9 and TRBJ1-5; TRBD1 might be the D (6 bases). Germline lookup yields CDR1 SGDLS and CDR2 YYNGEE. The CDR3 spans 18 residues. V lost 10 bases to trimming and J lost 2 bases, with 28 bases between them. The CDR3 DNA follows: TGTGCCGGCTACAGGGCCGATCAGACGCATCATTGCAATCAGCCCCAGCATTTT. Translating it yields CAGYRADQTHHCNQPQHF.

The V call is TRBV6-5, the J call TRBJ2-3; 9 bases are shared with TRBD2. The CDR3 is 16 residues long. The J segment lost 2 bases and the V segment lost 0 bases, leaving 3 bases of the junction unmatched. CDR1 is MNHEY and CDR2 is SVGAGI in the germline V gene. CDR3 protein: CASSYSAGGNTDTQYF. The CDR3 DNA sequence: TGTGCCAGCAGTTACTCGGCGGGGGGGAACACAGATACGCAGTATTTT.

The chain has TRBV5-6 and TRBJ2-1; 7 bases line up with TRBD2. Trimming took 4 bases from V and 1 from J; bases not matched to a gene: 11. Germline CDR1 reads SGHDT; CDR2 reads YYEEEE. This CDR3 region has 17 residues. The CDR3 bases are TGTGCCAGCAGCAAGGCCGGCGGGAGTCCTTCCTACAATGAGCAGTTCTTC. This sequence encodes CASSKAGGSPSYNEQFF.

The CDR3 reads CASSREENYGYTF. The CDR3 DNA follows: TGTGCCAGTAGCAGGGAGGAAAACTATGGCTACACCTTC. The chain uses TRBV19 and TRBJ1-2; D is perhaps TRBD1 (5 bases). Trimming took off 6 bases at V and 2 bases at J, with 10 bases between the two ends. CDR1 is LNHDA and CDR2 is SQIVND in the germline V gene (reference sequence). This CDR3 region has 13 residues.

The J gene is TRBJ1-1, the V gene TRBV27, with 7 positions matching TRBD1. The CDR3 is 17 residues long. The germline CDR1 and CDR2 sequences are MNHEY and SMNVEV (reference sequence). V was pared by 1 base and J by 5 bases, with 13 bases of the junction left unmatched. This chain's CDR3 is CASSLYIGAQGRTEAFF. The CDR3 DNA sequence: TGTGCCAGCAGTTTATACATTGGGGCACAGGGGAGGACTGAAGCTTTCTTT.

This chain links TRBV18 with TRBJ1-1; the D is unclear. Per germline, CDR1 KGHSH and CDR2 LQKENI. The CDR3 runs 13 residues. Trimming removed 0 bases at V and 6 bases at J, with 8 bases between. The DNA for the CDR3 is TGTGCCAGCTCACCACCGGCGGGGTCTGAAGCTTTCTTT. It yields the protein CASSPPAGSEAFF. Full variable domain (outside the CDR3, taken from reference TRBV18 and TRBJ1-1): NAGVMQNPRHLVRRRGQEARLRCSPMKGHSHVYWYRQLPEEGLKFMVYLQKENIIDESGMPKERFSAEFPKEGPSILRIQQVVRGDSAAYFCASSPPAGSEAFFGQGTRLTVV.

In nucleotides, the CDR3 is TGTGCCAGCAGCCCCTGGACCGGGGCGGGAGGGTTCGGGGAGCAGTTCTTC. Translated: CASSPWTGAGGFGEQFF. V is TRBV7-2 and J is TRBJ2-1; 9 nucleotides agree with TRBD2. Germline V gene lookup returns CDR1 SGHTA and CDR2 FQGNSA. The CDR3 sequence is 17 residues long. V shed 5 bases, J shed 10 bases, and the junction held 18 bases outside the gene matches.

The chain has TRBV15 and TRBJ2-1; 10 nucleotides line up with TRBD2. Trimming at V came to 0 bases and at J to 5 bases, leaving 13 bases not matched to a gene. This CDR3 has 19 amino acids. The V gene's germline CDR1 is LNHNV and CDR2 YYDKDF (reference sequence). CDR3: CATSRDYGLGAGGNNEQFF. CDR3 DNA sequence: TGTGCCACCAGCAGAGATTACGGGTTAGGAGCGGGAGGGAACAATGAGCAGTTCTTC.

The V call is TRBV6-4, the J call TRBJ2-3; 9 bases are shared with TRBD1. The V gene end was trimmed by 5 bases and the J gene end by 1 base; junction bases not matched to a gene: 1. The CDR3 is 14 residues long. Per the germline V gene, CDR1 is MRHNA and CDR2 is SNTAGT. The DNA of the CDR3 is TGTGCCAGCAGTCGGGACAGGGGCACAGATACGCAGTATTTT. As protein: CASSRDRGTDTQYF.

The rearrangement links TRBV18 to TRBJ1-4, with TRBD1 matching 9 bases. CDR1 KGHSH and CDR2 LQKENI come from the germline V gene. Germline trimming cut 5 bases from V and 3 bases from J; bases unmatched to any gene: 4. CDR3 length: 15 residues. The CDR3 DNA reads TGTGCCAGCTCATCAAGACAGGGGGCTAATGAAAAACTGTTTTTT. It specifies CASSSRQGANEKLFF.

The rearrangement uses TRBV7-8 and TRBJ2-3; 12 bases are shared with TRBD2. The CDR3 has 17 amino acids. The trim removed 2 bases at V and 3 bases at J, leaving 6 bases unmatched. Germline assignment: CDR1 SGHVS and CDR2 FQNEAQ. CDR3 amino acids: CASSLTTSGGWTDTQYF. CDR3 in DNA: TGTGCCAGCAGCTTAACCACTAGCGGGGGGTGGACAGATACGCAGTATTTT.

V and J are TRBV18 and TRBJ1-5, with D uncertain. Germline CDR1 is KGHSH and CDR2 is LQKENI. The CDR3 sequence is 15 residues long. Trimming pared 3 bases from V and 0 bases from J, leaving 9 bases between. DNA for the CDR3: TGTGCCAGCTCACCGTCCGGTGTTAGCAATCAGCCCCAGCATTTT. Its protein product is CASSPSGVSNQPQHF.

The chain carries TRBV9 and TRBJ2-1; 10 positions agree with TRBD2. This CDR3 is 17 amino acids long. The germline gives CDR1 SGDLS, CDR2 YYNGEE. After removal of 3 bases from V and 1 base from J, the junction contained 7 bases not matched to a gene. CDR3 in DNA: TGTGCCAGCAGCGACAACTTACTAGCGGGGTCCTACAATGAGCAGTTCTTC. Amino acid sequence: CASSDNLLAGSYNEQFF.

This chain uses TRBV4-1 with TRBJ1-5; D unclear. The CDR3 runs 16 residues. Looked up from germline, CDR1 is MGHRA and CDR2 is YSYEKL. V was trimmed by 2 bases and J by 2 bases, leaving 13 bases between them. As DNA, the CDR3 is TGCGCCAGCAGCCAAATCAGCGGCATCGGCAATCAGCCCCAGCATTTT. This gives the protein CASSQISGIGNQPQHF.

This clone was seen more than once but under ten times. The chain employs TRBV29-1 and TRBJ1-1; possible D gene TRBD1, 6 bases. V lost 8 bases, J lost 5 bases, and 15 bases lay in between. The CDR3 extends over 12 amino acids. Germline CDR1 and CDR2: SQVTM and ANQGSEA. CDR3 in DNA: TGCAGCTGGGCGAGGGGGGGGACTGAAGCTTTCTTT. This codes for CSWARGGTEAFF.

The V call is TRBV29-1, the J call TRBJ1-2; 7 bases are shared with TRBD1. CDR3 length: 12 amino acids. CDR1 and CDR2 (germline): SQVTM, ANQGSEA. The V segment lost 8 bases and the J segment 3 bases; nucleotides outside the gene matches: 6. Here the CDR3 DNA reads TGCAGCTTCAGGGGGTACGACTATGGCTACACCTTC. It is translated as CSFRGYDYGYTF.

The CDR3 here is CASSAPRSGDTDTQYF. The DNA for the CDR3 is TGTGCCAGCAGCGCCCCCCGGAGCGGGGACACAGATACGCAGTATTTT. The rearrangement links TRBV9 to TRBJ2-3; 7 nucleotides match TRBD2. The CDR3 extends over 16 amino acids. The V and J ends lost 3 bases and 2 bases, in that order; junction bases with no gene match: 9. In germline, CDR1 is SGDLS, CDR2 YYNGEE.

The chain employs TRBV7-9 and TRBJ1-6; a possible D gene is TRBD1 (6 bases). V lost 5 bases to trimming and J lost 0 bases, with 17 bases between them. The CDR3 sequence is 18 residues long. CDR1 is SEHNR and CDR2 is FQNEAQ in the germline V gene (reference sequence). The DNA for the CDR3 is TGTGCCAGCAGCCCCCTTCAGGGGCTGAGCTCCTATAATTCACCCCTCCACTTT. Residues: CASSPLQGLSSYNSPLHF.

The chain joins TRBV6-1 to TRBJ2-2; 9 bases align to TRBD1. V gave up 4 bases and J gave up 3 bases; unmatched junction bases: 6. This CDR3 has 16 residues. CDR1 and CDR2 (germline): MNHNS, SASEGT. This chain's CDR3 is CASSGGTGSYTGELFF. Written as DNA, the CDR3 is TGTGCCAGCAGTGGGGGGACAGGGTCATACACCGGGGAGCTGTTTTTT.

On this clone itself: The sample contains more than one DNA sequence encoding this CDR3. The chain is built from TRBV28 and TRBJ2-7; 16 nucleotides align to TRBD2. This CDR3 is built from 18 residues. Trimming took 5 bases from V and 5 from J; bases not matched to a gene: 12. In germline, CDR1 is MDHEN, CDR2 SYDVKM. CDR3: CASSLIPGLAGGQNEQYF. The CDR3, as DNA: TGTGCCAGCAGTCTTATCCCGGGACTAGCGGGGGGGCAAAACGAGCAGTACTTC.

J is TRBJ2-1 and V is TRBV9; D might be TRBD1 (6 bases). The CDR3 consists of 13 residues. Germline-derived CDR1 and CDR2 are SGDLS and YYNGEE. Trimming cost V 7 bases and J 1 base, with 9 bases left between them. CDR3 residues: CASGGGSYNEQFF. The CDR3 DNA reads TGTGCCAGCGGGGGCGGTTCCTACAATGAGCAGTTCTTC.

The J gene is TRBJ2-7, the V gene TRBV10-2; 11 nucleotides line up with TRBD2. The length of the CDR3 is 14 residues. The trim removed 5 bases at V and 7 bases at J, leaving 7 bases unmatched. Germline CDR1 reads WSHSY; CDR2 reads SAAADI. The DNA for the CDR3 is TGCGCCAGCAGTTTAGCGGGAGGGTGGGGGGAGCAGTACTTC. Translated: CASSLAGGWGEQYF.